This T cell receptor (beta chain) emerged from a study of CD39 and CD103 CD8 tumor-infiltrating T cells. About the study: Repertoire comparisons were shown for four patients, including a melanoma patient.

Findings and caveats of the study: Blood and uninvolved lymph node rarely held DP TIL clonotypes. Top 30 DP CD8 TIL clonotypes covered about 56-90% of repertoire.

CD39 and CD103 defined DN, SP and DP subsets of CD3+CD4-CD8+CD45RA- TILs. Trimming removed 5 bases at V and 1 base at J, with 15 bases between. The CDR3 is 15 residues long. The germline V gene encodes CDR1 SGHVS and CDR2 FQNEAQ. Worth noting for this clone: Antigen specificity is unknown.

Data came from immunoSEQ multiplex PCR; TCRdb stores just in-frame clones and leaves some out. The sample yields approximately 1,500 clones, approximately 52% seen once. This clonotype originated in a human donor with head and neck squamous cell carcinoma. This chain connects TRBV7-8 to TRBJ2-7; D perhaps matches TRBD1 (6 bases). The specimen was CD39- CD103+ CD8+ T cells sorted from the tumor. The subset: CD103+CD39- single-positive CD45RA- CD8 T cells. DNA for the CDR3: TGTGCCAGCAGCCCTCGGACAGTCTCGTCCTACGAGCAGTACTTC. This gives the protein CASSPRTVSSYEQYF.